This T cell receptor beta chain originates from a study of T-cell reconstitution after alpha-beta-depleted transplantation in children. General study findings and limits: The authors attributed T-cell counts and diversity one year after transplant mostly to newly produced T cells.

The TCRbeta library was prepared with unique molecular identifiers. A single record per CDR3 protein comes from TCRdb applying MiXCR to the PCR reads. The sample shows approximately 630,000 distinct CDR3 sequences, roughly 13% of them seen only once. There are many counts of this clonotype. Its antigen is still unknown. This CDR3 is 14 amino acids long. Deletions cut 4 bases from V and 5 bases from J, with 12 bases between. The J gene is TRBJ2-1, the V gene TRBV12-3 or TRBV12-4; possibly TRBD1 or TRBD2 for D (5 bases each). The material was PBMCs, obtained before TCRalphabeta/CD19-depleted stem cell transplant. This clonotype originated in a girl aged 2-9 years with congenital amegakaryocytic thrombocytopenia, due to receive a stem cell transplant. The CDR3 sequence is CASSSTGTHNEQFF. As DNA, the CDR3 is TGTGCCAGCAGTTCCACCGGGACGCACAATGAGCAGTTCTTC.